The 21 T cell receptor beta chains in this list originate from one sample, sequenced in a study of blood T cell repertoires in COVID-19. Method: immunoSEQ multiplex PCR; TCRdb's copy keeps in-frame clones and lacks some. The sample carries 200,000 to 250,000 clones, roughly 89% recorded once. The sequenced sample was PBMCs or T cells enriched from blood (not recorded which). The receptors here all came from a woman between 40 and 55 years old who had recovered from COVID-19.

The chain couples TRBV28 to TRBJ2-1, with D possibly being TRBD1 (6 bases). The germline CDR1 and CDR2 sequences are MDHEN and SYDVKM. This CDR3 is built from 14 residues. Trimming took off 3 bases at V and 8 bases at J, with 14 bases between the two ends. In DNA, the CDR3 is TGTGCCAGCAGTTTTGACACAGGGTTCTATGAGCAGTTCTTC. Encoded protein: CASSFDTGFYEQFF.

The chain links TRBV5-1 to TRBJ2-1; TRBD2 aligns across 14 bases. This CDR3 has 17 amino acids. Germline assignment: CDR1 SGHRS and CDR2 YFSETQ. V lost 2 bases, J lost 7 bases, and 8 bases stayed unmatched. CDR3 nucleotide sequence: TGCGCCAGCAGCTTTGGGACTAGCGGGAGATTTAGGAATGAGCAGTTCTTC. It codes for CASSFGTSGRFRNEQFF.

This chain joins TRBV28 and TRBJ1-5; the D gene is possibly TRBD1 (6 bases). Trimming took 2 bases from V and 1 from J, leaving 9 bases between them. The CDR3 length is 15 residues. CDR1 and CDR2 (germline): MDHEN, SYDVKM. The CDR3 is CASSLQQGSNQPQHF. In nucleotides, the CDR3 is TGTGCCAGCAGTTTACAACAGGGAAGCAATCAGCCCCAGCATTTT.

CDR3 region: CASSRTSGTDTQYF. As DNA, the CDR3 is TGTGCCAGCAGCCGGACTAGCGGGACAGATACGCAGTATTTT. The chain uses TRBV3-1 (or the pseudogene TRBV3-2) and TRBJ2-3, with 11 nucleotides matching TRBD2. V lost 4 bases to trimming and J lost 3 bases; unmatched junction nucleotides: 0. This CDR3 spans 14 amino acids. Germline CDR1 is LGHDT and CDR2 is YNNKEL (reference sequence).

In its sample, this clone was seen a few times. The V and J genes are TRBV5-1 and TRBJ1-1; D not resolved. CDR3 size: 14 residues. Germline V gene data show CDR1 as SGHRS and CDR2 as YFSETQ. The ends were cut back, 1 base at V and 5 bases at J, with 12 bases in the middle. In DNA, the CDR3 is TGCGCCAGCAGCTTGTTTATTGGGCCGACTGAAGCTTTCTTT. Translating it yields CASSLFIGPTEAFF.

The chain joins TRBV10-2 to TRBJ2-1; D is uncertain. This CDR3 has 12 residues. Germline assignment: CDR1 WSHSY and CDR2 SAAADI. With 4 bases removed from V and 15 bases from J, the gap between germline ends came to 16 bases. CDR3 residues: CASSAMSTSRFF. The CDR3 bases are TGCGCCAGCAGTGCCATGAGTACTTCCCGGTTCTTC.

The chain uses TRBV7-9 and TRBJ2-3; D may be TRBD1 (5 bases). V was cut by 2 bases and J by 5 bases, with 11 bases left in between. Germline CDR1 is SEHNR and CDR2 is FQNEAQ (reference sequence). The CDR3 covers 14 residues. Here the CDR3 reads CASSLTTEGDTQYF. As DNA, the CDR3 is TGTGCCAGCAGCTTAACGACAGAAGGAGATACGCAGTATTTT.

A single count supports this clone. The V gene is TRBV7-2, the J gene TRBJ2-7; TRBD2 might be the D (6 bases). The CDR3 runs 14 residues. Trimming left V 1 base short and J 3 bases short, with 10 bases between. CDR1 and CDR2 from the germline V gene are SGHTA and FQGNSA. In DNA, the CDR3 is TGTGCCAGCAGCTTAGGTGCGGGACTCTACGAGCAGTACTTC. Protein product: CASSLGAGLYEQYF.

The chain employs TRBV19 and TRBJ2-2; D might be TRBD2 (6 bases). Germline V CDR1 and CDR2: LNHDA, SQIVND (reference sequence). V lost 3 bases to trimming and J lost 4 bases, with 18 bases between them. There are 17 residues in the CDR3. The CDR3 sequence: CASSIYGLATTTGELFF. The CDR3 nucleotides are TGTGCCAGTAGTATCTACGGGCTAGCGACGACCACCGGGGAGCTGTTTTTT.

V is TRBV18 and J is TRBJ1-1; D is unresolved. Between the trimmed V and J ends, which lost 3 bases and 4 bases, there was a span of 9 bases. This CDR3 comprises 13 residues. Germline V lookup: CDR1 KGHSH, CDR2 LQKENI. CDR3 sequence: CASSPGVVTEAFF. CDR3 nucleotide sequence: TGTGCCAGCTCACCCGGGGTCGTCACTGAAGCTTTCTTT.

This clone was seen a single time. The chain links TRBV28 to TRBJ2-7, with no clear D. Trimming left V 1 base short and J 0 bases short, with 10 bases between. Looked up from germline, CDR1 is MDHEN and CDR2 is SYDVKM. The CDR3 is 15 amino acids. This CDR3 reads CASSLSPRSSYEQYF. The CDR3 nucleotides are TGTGCCAGCAGTTTATCCCCCCGGAGCTCCTACGAGCAGTACTTC.

The V and J genes are TRBV4-1 and TRBJ2-1, with 9 bases fitting TRBD2. In germline, CDR1 is MGHRA, CDR2 YSYEKL. V shed 10 bases and J 5 bases; nucleotides not matched to a gene: 9. CDR3 size: 14 residues. Written as DNA, the CDR3 is TGCGCCACCCGAGCGGGAGGAAAGGACAATGAGCAGTTCTTC. Amino acids: CATRAGGKDNEQFF.

The chain joins TRBV6-2 or TRBV6-3 to TRBJ1-1; tentatively, D is TRBD1 (6 bases). Germline lookup yields CDR1 MNHEY and CDR2 SVGEGT. Trimming left V 6 bases short and J 4 bases short, with 15 bases between. This CDR3 comprises 14 residues. CDR3 in amino acids: CASSNRVLSTEAFF. The CDR3 region has the DNA TGTGCCAGCAGCAACAGGGTTCTGAGCACTGAAGCTTTCTTT.

The gene calls are TRBV18 and TRBJ2-5; D is perhaps TRBD1 (6 bases). This CDR3 is built from 17 residues. Germline lookup yields CDR1 KGHSH and CDR2 LQKENI. The V and J ends lost 5 bases and 2 bases respectively, with 21 bases between them. The CDR3 coding sequence is TGTGCCAGCTCAACGTTCTACAGGGAAAGGAGACAAGAGACCCAGTACTTC. Translating gives CASSTFYRERRQETQYF.

The chain carries TRBV19 and TRBJ1-2; D perhaps matches TRBD1 (5 bases). This CDR3 contains 14 residues. Germline lookup yields CDR1 LNHDA and CDR2 SQIVND (reference sequence). The germline V and J ends were trimmed by 0 bases and 7 bases, with 12 bases remaining between them. DNA of the CDR3: TGTGCCAGTAGTATAGAGGGACTGGCTATTGGCTACACCTTC. This encodes CASSIEGLAIGYTF.

The J gene is TRBJ2-3, the V gene TRBV5-1; TRBD2 aligns across 8 bases. The CDR3 extends over 16 amino acids. With 5 bases clipped from V and 4 bases from J, the junction kept 12 bases outside the gene matches. Germline CDR1 is SGHRS and CDR2 is YFSETQ. Written as DNA, the CDR3 is TGCGCCAGCAGACCTAATAGCGGGAAAGTGGCAGATACGCAGTATTTT. Protein sequence: CASRPNSGKVADTQYF.

This chain joins TRBV19 and TRBJ2-7; 12 positions match TRBD1. J gave up 3 bases and V 3 bases, and 3 bases lay outside the gene matches. CDR1 is LNHDA, CDR2 SQIVND, per germline (reference sequence). This CDR3 comprises 15 residues. The CDR3 DNA is TGTGCCAGTAGTATTGGGACAGGGGGCGTCTACGAGCAGTACTTC. Its translation is CASSIGTGGVYEQYF.

This clone showed up just once. J is TRBJ1-5 and V is TRBV25-1, with D unresolved. The V end lost 3 bases, the J end lost 0 bases, and 18 bases lay between the germline ends. The CDR3 extends over 18 amino acids. Per germline, CDR1 MGHDK and CDR2 SYGVNS. Written as DNA, the CDR3 is TGTGCCAGCAGTGAGCCTGAAGAGCGTTTCCGTAGCAATCAGCCCCAGCATTTT. Translated: CASSEPEERFRSNQPQHF.

This rearrangement joins TRBV5-4 to TRBJ1-3, with D possibly matching TRBD1 (5 bases). The V and J ends lost 1 base and 8 bases respectively, with 22 bases between them. Looked up from germline, CDR1 is SGHNT and CDR2 is YYREEE (reference sequence). The CDR3 consists of 17 residues. CDR3 coding DNA: TGTGCCAGCAGCTTGAGGCCGCCCCCTTGGGGCGTGGACACCATATATTTT. The encoded protein is CASSLRPPPWGVDTIYF. Together with reference TRBV5-4 and TRBJ1-3, the CDR3 gives the full variable domain: ETGVTQSPTHLIKTRGQQVTLRCSSQSGHNTVSWYQQALGQGPQFIFQYYREEENGRGNFPPRFSGLQFPNYSSELNVNALELDDSALYLCASSLRPPPWGVDTIYFGEGSWLTVV.

Here the CDR3 DNA reads TGTGCCAGCAGGACTAGCGCTGGGGGGGGTGAGCAGTTCTTC. This translates into CASRTSAGGGEQFF. This chain uses TRBV6-4 with TRBJ2-1; 8 bases map to TRBD2. This CDR3 comprises 14 residues. V was pared by 6 bases and J by 9 bases, with 10 bases of the junction left unmatched. CDR1 MRHNA and CDR2 SNTAGT come from the germline V gene.

The chain carries TRBV7-2 and TRBJ2-5; 8 bases map to TRBD2. Germline CDR1 reads SGHTA; CDR2 reads FQGNSA. There are 17 residues in the CDR3. The J segment lost 2 bases and the V segment lost 1 base, leaving 9 bases of the junction unmatched. CDR3 sequence: CASSLGPGGGGQETQYF. CDR3 DNA sequence: TGTGCCAGCAGCTTAGGCCCCGGGGGCGGGGGGCAAGAGACCCAGTACTTC. The entire variable domain, with the rest obtained from reference TRBV7-2 and TRBJ2-5, is as follows: GAGVSQSPSNKVTEKGKDVELRCDPISGHTALYWYRQSLGQGLEFLIYFQGNSAPDKSGLPSDRFSAERTGGSVSTLTIQRTQQEDSAVYLCASSLGPGGGGQETQYFGPGTRLLVL.